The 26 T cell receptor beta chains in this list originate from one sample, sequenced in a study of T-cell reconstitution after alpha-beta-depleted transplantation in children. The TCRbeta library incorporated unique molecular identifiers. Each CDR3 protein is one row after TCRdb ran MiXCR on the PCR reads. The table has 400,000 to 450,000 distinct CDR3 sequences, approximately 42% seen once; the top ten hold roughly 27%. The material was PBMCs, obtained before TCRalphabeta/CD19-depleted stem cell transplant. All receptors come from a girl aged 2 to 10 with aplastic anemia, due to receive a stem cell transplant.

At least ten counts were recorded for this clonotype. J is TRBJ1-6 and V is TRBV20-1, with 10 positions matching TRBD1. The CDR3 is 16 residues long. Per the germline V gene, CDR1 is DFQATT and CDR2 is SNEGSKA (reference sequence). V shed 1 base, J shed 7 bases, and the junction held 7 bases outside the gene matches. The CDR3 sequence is CSARGRQGQGNSPLHF. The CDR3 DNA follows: TGCAGTGCTAGAGGCAGACAGGGACAGGGGAATTCACCCCTCCACTTT.

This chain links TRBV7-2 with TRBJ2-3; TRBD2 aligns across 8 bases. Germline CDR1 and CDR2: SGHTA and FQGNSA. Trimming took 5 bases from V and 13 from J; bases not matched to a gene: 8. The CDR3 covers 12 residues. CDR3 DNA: TGTGCCAGCAGCCCAGCGGGGGAGGGCGAGTATTTT. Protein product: CASSPAGEGEYF.

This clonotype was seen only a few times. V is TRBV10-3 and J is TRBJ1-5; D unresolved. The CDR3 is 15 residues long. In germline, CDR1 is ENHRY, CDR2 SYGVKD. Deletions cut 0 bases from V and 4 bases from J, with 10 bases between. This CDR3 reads CAISESGRLNQPQHF. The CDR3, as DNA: TGTGCCATCAGTGAGTCGGGCAGGCTTAATCAGCCCCAGCATTTT.

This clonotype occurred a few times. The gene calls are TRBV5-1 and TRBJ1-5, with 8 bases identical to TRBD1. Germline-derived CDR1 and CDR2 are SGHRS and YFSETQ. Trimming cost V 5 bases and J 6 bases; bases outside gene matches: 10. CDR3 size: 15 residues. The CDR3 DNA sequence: TGCGCCAGCAGATCCCTAGGACAGGGTGTTCAGCCCCAGCATTTT. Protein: CASRSLGQGVQPQHF.

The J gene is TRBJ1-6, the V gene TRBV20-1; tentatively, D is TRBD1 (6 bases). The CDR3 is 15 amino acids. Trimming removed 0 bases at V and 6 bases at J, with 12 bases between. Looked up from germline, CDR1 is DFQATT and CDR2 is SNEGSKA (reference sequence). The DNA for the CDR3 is TGCAGTGCTAGAGAGGGGGCGGTTAGTAATTCACCCCTCCACTTT. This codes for CSAREGAVSNSPLHF.

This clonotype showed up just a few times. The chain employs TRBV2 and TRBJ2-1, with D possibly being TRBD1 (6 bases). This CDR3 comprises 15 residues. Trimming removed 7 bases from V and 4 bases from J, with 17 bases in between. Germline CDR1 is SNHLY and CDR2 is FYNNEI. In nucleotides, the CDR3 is TGTGCCAGCAACCTCCAGGGGACCCTTTACAATGAGCAGTTCTTC. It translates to CASNLQGTLYNEQFF.

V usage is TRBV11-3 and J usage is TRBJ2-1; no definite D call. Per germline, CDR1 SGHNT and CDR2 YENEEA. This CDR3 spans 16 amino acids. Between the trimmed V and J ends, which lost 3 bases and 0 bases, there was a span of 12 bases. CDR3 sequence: CASSLSAHSSYNEQFF. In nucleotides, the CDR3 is TGTGCCAGCAGCTTGTCGGCTCACAGCTCCTACAATGAGCAGTTCTTC.

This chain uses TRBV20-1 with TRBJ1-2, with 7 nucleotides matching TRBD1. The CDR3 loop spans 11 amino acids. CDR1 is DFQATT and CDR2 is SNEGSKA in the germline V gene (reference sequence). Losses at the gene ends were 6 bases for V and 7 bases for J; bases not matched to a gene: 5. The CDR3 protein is CSASGQSGYTF. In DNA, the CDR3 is TGCAGTGCGTCGGGACAGAGTGGCTACACCTTC.

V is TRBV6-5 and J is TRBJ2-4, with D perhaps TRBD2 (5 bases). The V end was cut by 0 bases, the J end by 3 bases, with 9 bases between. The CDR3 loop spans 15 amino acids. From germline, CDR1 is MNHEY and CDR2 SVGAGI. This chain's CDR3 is CASSYSKGVKNIQYF. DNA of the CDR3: TGTGCCAGCAGTTACTCGAAGGGAGTCAAAAACATTCAGTACTTC.

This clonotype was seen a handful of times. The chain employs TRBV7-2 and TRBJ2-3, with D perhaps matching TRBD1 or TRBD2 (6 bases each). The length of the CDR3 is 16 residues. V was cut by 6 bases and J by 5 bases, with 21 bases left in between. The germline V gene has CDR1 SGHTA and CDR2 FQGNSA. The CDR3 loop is CASSIRRGVVEDTQYF. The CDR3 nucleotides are TGTGCCAGCAGTATCAGAAGGGGGGTAGTTGAAGATACGCAGTATTTT. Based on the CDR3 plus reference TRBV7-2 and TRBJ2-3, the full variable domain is GAGVSQSPSNKVTEKGKDVELRCDPISGHTALYWYRQSLGQGLEFLIYFQGNSAPDKSGLPSDRFSAERTGGSVSTLTIQRTQQEDSAVYLCASSIRRGVVEDTQYFGPGTRLTVL.

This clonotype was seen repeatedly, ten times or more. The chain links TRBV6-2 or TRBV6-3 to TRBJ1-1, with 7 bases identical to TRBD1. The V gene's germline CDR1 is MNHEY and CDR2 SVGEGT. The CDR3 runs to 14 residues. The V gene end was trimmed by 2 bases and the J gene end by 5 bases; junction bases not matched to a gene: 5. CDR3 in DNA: TGTGCCAGCAGTTACGGGGTCAGGGGGACTGAAGCTTTCTTT. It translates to CASSYGVRGTEAFF.

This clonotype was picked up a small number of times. Written as DNA, the CDR3 is TGTGCCAGCAGCCGAGAGCCCGGGACTAGCGAGGAGACCCAGTACTTC. It yields the protein CASSREPGTSEETQYF. The chain carries TRBV7-3 and TRBJ2-5, with TRBD2 matching over 10 bases. The CDR3 is made up of 16 amino acids. The ends lost 5 bases at V and 5 bases at J; junction bases unmatched: 11. The germline CDR1 and CDR2 sequences are SGHTA and FQGTGA.

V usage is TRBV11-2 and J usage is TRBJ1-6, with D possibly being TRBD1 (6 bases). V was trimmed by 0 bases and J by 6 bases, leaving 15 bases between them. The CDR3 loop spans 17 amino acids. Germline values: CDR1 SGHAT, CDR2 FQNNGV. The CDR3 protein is CASSLEGGGRTNSPLHF. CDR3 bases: TGTGCCAGCAGCTTAGAGGGGGGGGGCAGGACTAATTCACCCCTCCACTTT.

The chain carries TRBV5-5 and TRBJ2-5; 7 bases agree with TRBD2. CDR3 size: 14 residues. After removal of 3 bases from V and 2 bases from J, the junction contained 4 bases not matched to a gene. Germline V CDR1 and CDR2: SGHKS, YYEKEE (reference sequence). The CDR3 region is CASSSVGGQETQYF. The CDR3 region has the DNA TGTGCCAGCAGCTCAGTCGGGGGGCAAGAGACCCAGTACTTC.

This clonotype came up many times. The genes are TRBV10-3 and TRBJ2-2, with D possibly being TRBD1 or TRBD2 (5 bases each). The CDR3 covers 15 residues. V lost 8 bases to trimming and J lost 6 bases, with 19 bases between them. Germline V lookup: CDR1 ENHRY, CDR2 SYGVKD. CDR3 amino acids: CAIGGRLKVSGELFF. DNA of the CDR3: TGTGCCATCGGGGGACGCCTAAAGGTGTCCGGGGAGCTGTTTTTT.

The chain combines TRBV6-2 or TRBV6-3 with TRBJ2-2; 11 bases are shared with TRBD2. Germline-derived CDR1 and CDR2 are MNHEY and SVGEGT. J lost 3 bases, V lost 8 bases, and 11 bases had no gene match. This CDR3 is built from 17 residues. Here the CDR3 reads CASGGTSGRSHTGELFF. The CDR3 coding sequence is TGTGCCAGCGGAGGGACTAGCGGACGCAGCCACACCGGGGAGCTGTTTTTT.

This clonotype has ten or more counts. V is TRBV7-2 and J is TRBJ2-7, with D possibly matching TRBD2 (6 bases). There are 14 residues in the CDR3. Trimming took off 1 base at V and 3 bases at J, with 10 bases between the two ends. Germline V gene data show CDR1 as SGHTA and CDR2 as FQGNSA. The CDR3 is CASSLDGRGYEQYF. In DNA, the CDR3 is TGTGCCAGCAGCTTAGACGGGCGGGGCTACGAGCAGTACTTC.

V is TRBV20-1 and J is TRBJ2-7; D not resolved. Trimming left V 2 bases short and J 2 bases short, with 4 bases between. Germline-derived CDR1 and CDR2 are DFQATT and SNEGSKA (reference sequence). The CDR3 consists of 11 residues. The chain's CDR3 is CSARWAYEQYF. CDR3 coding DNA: TGCAGTGCTAGATGGGCCTACGAGCAGTACTTC.

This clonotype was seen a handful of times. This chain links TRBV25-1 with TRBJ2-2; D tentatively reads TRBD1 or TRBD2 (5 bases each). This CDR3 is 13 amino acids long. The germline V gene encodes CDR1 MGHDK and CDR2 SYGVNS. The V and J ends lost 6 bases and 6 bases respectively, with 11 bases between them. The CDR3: CASSALGAGELFF. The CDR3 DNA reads TGTGCCAGCAGCGCACTAGGGGCCGGGGAGCTGTTTTTT.

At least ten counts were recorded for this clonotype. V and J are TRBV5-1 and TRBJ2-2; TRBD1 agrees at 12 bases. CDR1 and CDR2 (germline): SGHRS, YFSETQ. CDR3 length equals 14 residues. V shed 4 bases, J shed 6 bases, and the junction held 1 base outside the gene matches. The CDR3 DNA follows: TGCGCCAGCAGCAGGGACAGGGGGCCCGGGGAGCTGTTTTTT. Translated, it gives CASSRDRGPGELFF. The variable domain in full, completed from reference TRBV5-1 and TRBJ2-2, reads KAGVTQTPRYLIKTRGQQVTLSCSPISGHRSVSWYQQTPGQGLQFLFEYFSETQRNKGNFPGRFSGRQFSNSRSEMNVSTLELGDSALYLCASSRDRGPGELFFGEGSRLTVL.

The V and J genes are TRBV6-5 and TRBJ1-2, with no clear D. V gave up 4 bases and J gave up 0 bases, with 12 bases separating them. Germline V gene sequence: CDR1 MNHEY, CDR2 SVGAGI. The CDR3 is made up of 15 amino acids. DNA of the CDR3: TGTGCCAGCAGTTCGATAACAACAACTAACTATGGCTACACCTTC. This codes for CASSSITTTNYGYTF.

The chain's CDR3 is CAISAEGGEKLFF. CDR3 in DNA: TGTGCCATCAGTGCTGAGGGAGGTGAAAAACTGTTTTTT. The chain couples TRBV10-3 to TRBJ1-4; D gene ambiguous. This CDR3 region has 13 residues. The germline CDR1 and CDR2 sequences are ENHRY and SYGVKD. Trimming shortened V by 4 bases and J by 7 bases, and 10 bases separated the two germline ends.

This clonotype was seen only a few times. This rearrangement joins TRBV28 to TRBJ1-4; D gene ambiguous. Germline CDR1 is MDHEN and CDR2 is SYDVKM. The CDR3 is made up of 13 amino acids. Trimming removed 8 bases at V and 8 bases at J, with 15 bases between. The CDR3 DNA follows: TGTGCCAGCTCTGATCCCCGGAGGGAAAAACTGTTTTTT. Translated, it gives CASSDPRREKLFF.

In DNA, the CDR3 is TGCAGCGTTAGCCGGGACAGAGGATATACCTACAATGAGCAGTTCTTC. It is translated as CSVSRDRGYTYNEQFF. The genes are TRBV29-1 and TRBJ2-1; 7 bases line up with TRBD1. The length of the CDR3 is 16 residues. The germline CDR1 and CDR2 sequences are SQVTM and ANQGSEA. The J segment lost 2 bases and the V segment lost 5 bases, leaving 12 bases of the junction unmatched.

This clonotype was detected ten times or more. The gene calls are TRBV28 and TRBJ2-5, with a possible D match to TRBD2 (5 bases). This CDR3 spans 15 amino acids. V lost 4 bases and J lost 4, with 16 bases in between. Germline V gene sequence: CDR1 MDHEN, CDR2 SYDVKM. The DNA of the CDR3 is TGTGCCAGCAGTTCCCCGGCCAGAGGGCGAGAGACCCAGTACTTC. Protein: CASSSPARGRETQYF.

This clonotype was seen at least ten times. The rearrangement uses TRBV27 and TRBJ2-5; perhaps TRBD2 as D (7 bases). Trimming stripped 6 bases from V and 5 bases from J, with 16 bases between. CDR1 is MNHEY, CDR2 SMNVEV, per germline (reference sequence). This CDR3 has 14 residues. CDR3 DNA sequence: TGTGCCAGCAGCCGCGCGGGGGCGAGGGAGACCCAGTACTTC. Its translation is CASSRAGARETQYF.